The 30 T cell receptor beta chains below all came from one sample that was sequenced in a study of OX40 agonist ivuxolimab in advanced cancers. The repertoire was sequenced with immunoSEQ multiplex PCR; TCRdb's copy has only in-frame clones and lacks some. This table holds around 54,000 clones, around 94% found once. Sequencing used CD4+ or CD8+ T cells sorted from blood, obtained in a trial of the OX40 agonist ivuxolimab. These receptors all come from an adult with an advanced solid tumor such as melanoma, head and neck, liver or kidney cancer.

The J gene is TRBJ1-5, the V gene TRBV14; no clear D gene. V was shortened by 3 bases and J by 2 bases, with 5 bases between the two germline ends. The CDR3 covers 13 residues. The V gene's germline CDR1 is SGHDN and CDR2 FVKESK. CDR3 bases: TGTGCCAGCAGCCAGGCCCGCAATCAGCCCCAGCATTTT. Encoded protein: CASSQARNQPQHF.

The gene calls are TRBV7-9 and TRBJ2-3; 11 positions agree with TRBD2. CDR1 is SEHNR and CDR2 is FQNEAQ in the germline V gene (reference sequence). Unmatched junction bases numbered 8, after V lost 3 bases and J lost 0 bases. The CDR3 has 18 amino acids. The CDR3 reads CASSFLLAGETSTDTQYF. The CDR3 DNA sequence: TGTGCCAGCAGCTTCCTACTAGCGGGGGAAACTAGCACAGATACGCAGTATTTT. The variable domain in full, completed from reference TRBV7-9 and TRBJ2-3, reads DTGVSQNPRHKITKRGQNVTFRCDPISEHNRLYWYRQTLGQGPEFLTYFQNEAQLEKSRLLSDRFSAERPKGSFSTLEIQRTEQGDSAMYLCASSFLLAGETSTDTQYFGPGTRLTVL.

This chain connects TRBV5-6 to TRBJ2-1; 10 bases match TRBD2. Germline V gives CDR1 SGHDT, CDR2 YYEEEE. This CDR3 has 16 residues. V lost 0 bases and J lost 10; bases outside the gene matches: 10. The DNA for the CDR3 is TGTGCCAGCAGCTTGGAAGGTTCTAGCGGGAGTCCCGAGCAGTTCTTC. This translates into CASSLEGSSGSPEQFF.

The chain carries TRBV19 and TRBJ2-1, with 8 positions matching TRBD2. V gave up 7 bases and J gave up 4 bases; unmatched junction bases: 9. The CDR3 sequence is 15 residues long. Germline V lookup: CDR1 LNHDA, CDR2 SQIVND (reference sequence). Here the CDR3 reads CASNSAGGLYNEQFF. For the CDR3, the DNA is TGTGCCAGTAATTCCGCGGGGGGTTTGTACAATGAGCAGTTCTTC.

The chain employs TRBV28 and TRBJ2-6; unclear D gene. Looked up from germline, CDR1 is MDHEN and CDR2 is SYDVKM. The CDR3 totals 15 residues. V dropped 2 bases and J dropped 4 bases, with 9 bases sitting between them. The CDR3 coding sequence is TGTGCCAGCAGTTTAGGGATTGGGGGGGCCAACGTCCTGACTTTC. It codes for CASSLGIGGANVLTF.

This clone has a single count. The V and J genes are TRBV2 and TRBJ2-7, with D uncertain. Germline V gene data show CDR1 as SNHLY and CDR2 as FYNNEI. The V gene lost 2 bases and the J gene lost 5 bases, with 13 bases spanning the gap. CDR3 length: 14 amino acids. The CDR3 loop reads CASSELGKVDEQYF. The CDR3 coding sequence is TGTGCCAGCAGTGAATTAGGGAAGGTCGACGAGCAGTACTTC.

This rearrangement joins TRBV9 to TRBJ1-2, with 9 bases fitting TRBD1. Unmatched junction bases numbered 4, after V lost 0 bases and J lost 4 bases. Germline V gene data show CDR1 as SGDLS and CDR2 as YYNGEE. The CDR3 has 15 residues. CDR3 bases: TGTGCCAGCAGCGTAGGACAGGGGGGCGGCTATGGCTACACCTTC. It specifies CASSVGQGGGYGYTF.

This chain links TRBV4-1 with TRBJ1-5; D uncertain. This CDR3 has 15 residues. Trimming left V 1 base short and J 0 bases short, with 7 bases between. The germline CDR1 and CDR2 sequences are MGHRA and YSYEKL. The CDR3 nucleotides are TGCGCCAGCAGCCAAGTCCCGTTTAGCAATCAGCCCCAGCATTTT. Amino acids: CASSQVPFSNQPQHF.

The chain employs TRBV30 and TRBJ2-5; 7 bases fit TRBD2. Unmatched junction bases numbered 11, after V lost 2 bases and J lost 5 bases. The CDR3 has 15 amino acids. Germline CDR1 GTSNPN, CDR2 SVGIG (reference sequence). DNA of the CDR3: TGTGCCTGGAGTTTCGGCGGGAGTCGATTCGAGACCCAGTACTTC. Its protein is CAWSFGGSRFETQYF.

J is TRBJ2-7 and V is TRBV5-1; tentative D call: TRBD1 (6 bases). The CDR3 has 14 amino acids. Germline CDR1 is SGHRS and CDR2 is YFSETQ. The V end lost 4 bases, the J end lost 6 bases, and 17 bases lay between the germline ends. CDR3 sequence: CASSPIFTGTEQYF. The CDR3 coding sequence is TGCGCCAGCAGCCCTATATTTACAGGGACCGAGCAGTACTTC.

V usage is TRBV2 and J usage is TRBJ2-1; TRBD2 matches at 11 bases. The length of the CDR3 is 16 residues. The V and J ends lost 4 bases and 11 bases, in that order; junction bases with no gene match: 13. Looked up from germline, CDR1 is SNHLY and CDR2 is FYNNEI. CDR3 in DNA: TGTGCCAGCAGTGCAACCGGGACTAGCGGAACGACTAAGCAGTTCTTC. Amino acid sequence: CASSATGTSGTTKQFF.

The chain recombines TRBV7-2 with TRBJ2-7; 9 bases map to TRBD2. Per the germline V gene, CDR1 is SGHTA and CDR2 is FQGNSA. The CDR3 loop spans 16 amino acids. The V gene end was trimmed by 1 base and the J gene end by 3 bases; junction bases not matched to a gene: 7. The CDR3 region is CASSLDVAGAYYEQYF. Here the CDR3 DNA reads TGTGCCAGCAGCTTAGACGTAGCGGGAGCGTACTACGAGCAGTACTTC. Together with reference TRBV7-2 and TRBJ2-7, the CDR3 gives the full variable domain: GAGVSQSPSNKVTEKGKDVELRCDPISGHTALYWYRQSLGQGLEFLIYFQGNSAPDKSGLPSDRFSAERTGGSVSTLTIQRTQQEDSAVYLCASSLDVAGAYYEQYFGPGTRLTVT.

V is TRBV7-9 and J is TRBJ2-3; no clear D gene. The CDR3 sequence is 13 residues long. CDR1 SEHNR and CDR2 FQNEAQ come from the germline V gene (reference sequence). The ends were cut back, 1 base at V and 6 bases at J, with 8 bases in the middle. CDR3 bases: TGTGCCAGCAGCTTAGTATTGGAGGATACGCAGTATTTT. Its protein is CASSLVLEDTQYF.

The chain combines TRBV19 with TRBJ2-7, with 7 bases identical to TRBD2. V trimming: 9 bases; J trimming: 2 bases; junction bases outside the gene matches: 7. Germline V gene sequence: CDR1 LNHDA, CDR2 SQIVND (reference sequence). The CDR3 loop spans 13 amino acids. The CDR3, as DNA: TGTGCCAGCGGGGGAGGGCACCCCTACGAGCAGTACTTC. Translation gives CASGGGHPYEQYF.

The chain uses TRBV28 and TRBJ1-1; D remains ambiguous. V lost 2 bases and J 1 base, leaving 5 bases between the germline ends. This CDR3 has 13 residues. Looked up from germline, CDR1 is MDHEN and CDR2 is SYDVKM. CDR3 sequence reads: CASSLMRNTEAFF. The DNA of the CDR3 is TGTGCCAGCAGTTTAATGAGGAACACTGAAGCTTTCTTT.

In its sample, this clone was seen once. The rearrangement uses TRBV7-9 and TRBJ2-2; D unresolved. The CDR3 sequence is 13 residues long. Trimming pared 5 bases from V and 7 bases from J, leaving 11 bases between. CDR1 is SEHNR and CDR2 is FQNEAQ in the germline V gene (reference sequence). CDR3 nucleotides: TGTGCCAGCAGCGGCCCCTTGGGCGGGGAGCTGTTTTTT. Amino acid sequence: CASSGPLGGELFF. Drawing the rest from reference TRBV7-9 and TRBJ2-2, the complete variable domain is DTGVSQNPRHKITKRGQNVTFRCDPISEHNRLYWYRQTLGQGPEFLTYFQNEAQLEKSRLLSDRFSAERPKGSFSTLEIQRTEQGDSAMYLCASSGPLGGELFFGEGSRLTVL.

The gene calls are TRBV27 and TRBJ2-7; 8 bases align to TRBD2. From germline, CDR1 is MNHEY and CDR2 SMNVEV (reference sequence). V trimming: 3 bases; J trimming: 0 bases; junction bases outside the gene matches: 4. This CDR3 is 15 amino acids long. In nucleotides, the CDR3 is TGTGCCAGCAGTTTGGGCCTAGCGGGCTCCTACGAGCAGTACTTC. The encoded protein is CASSLGLAGSYEQYF.

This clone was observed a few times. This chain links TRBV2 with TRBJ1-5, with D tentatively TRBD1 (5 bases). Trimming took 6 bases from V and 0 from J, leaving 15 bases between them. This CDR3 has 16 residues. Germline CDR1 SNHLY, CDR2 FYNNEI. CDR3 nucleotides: TGTGCCAGCAGGGAGCCCGGCAGGGCTAGCAATCAGCCCCAGCATTTT. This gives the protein CASREPGRASNQPQHF.

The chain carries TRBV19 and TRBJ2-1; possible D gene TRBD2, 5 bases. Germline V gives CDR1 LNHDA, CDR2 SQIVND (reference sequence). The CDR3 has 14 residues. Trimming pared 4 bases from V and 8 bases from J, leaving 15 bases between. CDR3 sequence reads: CASSTLLAADEQFF. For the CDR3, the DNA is TGTGCCAGTAGTACCCTACTGGCAGCGGATGAGCAGTTCTTC.

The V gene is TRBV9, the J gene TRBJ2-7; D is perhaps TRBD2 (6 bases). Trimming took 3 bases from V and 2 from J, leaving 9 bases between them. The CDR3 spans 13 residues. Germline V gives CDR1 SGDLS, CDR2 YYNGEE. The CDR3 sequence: CASSGDSTYEQYF. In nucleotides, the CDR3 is TGTGCCAGCAGCGGGGACTCAACCTACGAGCAGTACTTC.

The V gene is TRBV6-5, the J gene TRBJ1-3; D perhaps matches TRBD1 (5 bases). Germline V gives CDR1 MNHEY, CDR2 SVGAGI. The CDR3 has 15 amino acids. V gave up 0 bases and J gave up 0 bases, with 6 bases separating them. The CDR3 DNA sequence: TGTGCCAGCAGTTACTCGGGGGACTCTGGAAACACCATATATTTT. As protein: CASSYSGDSGNTIYF.

The CDR3 loop reads CAIWTGTLNQPQHF. CDR3 nucleotides: TGTGCCATCTGGACAGGGACGCTTAATCAGCCCCAGCATTTT. V gene TRBV2 combines with J gene TRBJ1-5, with TRBD1 identical over 8 bases. This CDR3 spans 14 amino acids. The germline gives CDR1 SNHLY, CDR2 FYNNEI. V lost 10 bases, J lost 4 bases, and 9 bases stayed unmatched.

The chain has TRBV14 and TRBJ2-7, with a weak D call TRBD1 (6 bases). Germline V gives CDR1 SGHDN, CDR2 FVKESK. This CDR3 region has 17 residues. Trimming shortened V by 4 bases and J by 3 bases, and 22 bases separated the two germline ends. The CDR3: CASSRSSGRGNVYEQYF. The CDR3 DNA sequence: TGTGCCAGCAGCCGTTCTTCGGGCAGGGGTAACGTCTACGAGCAGTACTTC.

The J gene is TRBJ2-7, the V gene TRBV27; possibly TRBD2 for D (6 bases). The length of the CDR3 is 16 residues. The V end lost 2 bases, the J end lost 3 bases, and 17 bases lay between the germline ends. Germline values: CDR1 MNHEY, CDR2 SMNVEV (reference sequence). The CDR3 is CASSLMTGTDIYEQYF. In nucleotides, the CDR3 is TGTGCCAGCAGTTTAATGACCGGGACTGATATCTACGAGCAGTACTTC.

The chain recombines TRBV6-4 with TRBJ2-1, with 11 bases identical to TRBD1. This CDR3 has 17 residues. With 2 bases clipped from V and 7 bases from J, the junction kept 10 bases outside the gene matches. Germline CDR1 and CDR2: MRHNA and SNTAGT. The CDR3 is CASSDRAGTGGRNEQFF. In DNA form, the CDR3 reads TGTGCCAGCAGTGACAGGGCCGGGACAGGGGGTCGGAATGAGCAGTTCTTC.

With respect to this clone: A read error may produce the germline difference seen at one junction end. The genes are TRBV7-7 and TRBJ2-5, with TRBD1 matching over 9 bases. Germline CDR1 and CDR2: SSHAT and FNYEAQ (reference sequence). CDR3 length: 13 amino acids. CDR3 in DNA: TGTGCTAGCAGCTTAGGGACAGGGGAGACCCAGTACTTC. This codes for CASSLGTGETQYF.

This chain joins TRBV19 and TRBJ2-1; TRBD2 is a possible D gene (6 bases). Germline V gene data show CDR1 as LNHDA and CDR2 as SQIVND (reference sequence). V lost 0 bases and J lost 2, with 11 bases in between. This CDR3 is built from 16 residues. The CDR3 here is CASSIDLGTPYNEQFF. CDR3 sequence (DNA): TGTGCCAGTAGTATAGATCTCGGGACTCCCTACAATGAGCAGTTCTTC.

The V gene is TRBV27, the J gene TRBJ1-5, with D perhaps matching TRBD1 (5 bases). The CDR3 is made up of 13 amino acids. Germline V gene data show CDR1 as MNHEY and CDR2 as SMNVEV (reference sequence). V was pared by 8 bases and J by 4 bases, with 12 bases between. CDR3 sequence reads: CASAGTANQPQHF. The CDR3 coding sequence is TGTGCCAGCGCCGGGACCGCTAATCAGCCCCAGCATTTT.

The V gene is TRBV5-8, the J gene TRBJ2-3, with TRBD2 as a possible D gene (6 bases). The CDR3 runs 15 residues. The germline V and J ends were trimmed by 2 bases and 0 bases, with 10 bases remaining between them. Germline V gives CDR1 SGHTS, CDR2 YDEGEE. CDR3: CASSLLAASTDTQYF. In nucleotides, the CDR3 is TGTGCCAGCAGCTTACTAGCAGCTAGCACAGATACGCAGTATTTT.

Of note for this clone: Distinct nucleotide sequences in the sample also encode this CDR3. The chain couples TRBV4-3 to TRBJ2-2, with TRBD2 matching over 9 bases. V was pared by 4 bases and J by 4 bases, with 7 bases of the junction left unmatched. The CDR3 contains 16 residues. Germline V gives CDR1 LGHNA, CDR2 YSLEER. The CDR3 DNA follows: TGCGCCAGCAGCCCCCTAGCGGGATCGGTCACCGGGGAGCTGTTTTTT. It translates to CASSPLAGSVTGELFF.